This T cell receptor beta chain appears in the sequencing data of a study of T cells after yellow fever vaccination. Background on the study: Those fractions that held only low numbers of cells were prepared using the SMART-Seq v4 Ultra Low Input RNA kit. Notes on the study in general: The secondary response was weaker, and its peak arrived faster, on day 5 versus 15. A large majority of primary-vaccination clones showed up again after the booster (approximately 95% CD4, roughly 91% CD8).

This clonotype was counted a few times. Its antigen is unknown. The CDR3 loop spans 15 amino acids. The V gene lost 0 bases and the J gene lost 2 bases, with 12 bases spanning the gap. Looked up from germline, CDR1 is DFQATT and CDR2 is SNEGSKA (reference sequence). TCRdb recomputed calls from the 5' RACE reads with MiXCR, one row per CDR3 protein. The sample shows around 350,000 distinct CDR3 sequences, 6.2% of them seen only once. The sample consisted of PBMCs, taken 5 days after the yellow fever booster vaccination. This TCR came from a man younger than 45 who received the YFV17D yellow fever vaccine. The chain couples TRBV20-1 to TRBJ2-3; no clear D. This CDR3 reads CSARDFKQTTDTQYF. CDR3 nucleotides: TGCAGTGCTAGAGATTTCAAGCAGACCACAGATACGCAGTATTTT.